This T cell receptor (beta chain) is from a study of T cell changes during pregnancy in multiple sclerosis. Germline trimming cut 2 bases from V and 2 bases from J; bases unmatched to any gene: 6. Germline V CDR1 and CDR2: MGHDK, SYGVNS. CDR3 length: 15 residues. Generated by immunoSEQ multiplex PCR, the TCRdb table keeps only in-frame clones and is missing some. The sample comprises under 30,000 clones, 70% to 90% of which are singletons, and more than 0.95% rests with the top ten. The chain couples TRBV25-1 to TRBJ2-7; TRBD1 agrees at 7 bases. The clonotype comes from a female donor in good health, enrolled as a control in a pregnancy study. The input for sequencing was CD4+ T cells from peripheral blood mononuclear cells, taken in the first trimester of pregnancy. The CDR3: CASSETTGLPYEQYF. The CDR3 DNA reads as TGTGCCAGCAGTGAAACGACAGGGCTACCCTACGAGCAGTACTTC.